A single sample gave rise to the 31 T cell receptor beta chains below, sequenced in a study of tumor-infiltrating lymphocytes in oesophageal squamous cell carcinoma. TCRdb reprocessed the PCR reads with MiXCR, giving one entry per CDR3 protein. The data show some 15,000 distinct CDR3 sequences, 46% seen once. The sequenced sample consisted of blood. These receptors all come from a male donor with esophageal squamous cell carcinoma.

This chain uses TRBV7-2 with TRBJ2-5; the match to TRBD2 covers 9 bases. With the DNA end fitting TRBJ2-7 better, the J assignment may be wrong. CDR3 length: 15 residues. Germline values: CDR1 SGHTA, CDR2 FQGNSA. The CDR3 sequence: CASSPRASGIYEQYF. In DNA form, the CDR3 reads TGTGCCAGCAGCCCTCGCGCTAGCGGGATATACGAGCAGTACTTC.

This CDR3 is CASSWDRESEQFF. CDR3 nucleotides: TGTGCCAGCAGCTGGGACAGGGAAAGTGAGCAGTTCTTC. The genes are TRBV7-6 and TRBJ2-1; 9 bases agree with TRBD1. Germline loops: CDR1 SGHVS, CDR2 FNYEAQ. CDR3 size: 13 residues. The J segment lost 9 bases and the V segment lost 4 bases, leaving 4 bases of the junction unmatched.

In the case of this clonotype: This may arise from a read error, as a much more abundant clone is one base away. This rearrangement joins TRBV27 to TRBJ2-1, with D tentatively TRBD1 or TRBD2 (5 bases each). V lost 1 base and J lost 10, with 17 bases in between. Per the germline V gene, CDR1 is MNHEY and CDR2 is SMNVEV (reference sequence). The CDR3 is 15 amino acids. The CDR3 DNA is TGTGCCAGCAGTTTATGGGGAGACAGTGGCTACGAGCAGTTCTTC. Translating gives CASSLWGDSGYEQFF.

This clonotype was observed many times. The chain carries TRBV28 and TRBJ2-7, with unresolved D. CDR3 length: 14 amino acids. The ends were cut back, 3 bases at V and 9 bases at J, with 18 bases in the middle. Germline V gene lookup returns CDR1 MDHEN and CDR2 SYDVKM. In DNA, the CDR3 is TGTGCCAGCAGTTTGGTCGGCACCAAGATCGGGCAGTACTTC. Residues: CASSLVGTKIGQYF.

This clonotype was observed a handful of times. V is TRBV7-3 and J is TRBJ2-5; 12 bases are shared with TRBD2. CDR1 and CDR2 from the germline V gene are SGHTA and FQGTGA. CDR3 length: 15 residues. V lost 5 bases and J lost 5; bases outside the gene matches: 6. CDR3 loop: CASSPSGRAGETQYF. In nucleotides, the CDR3 is TGTGCCAGCAGCCCTAGCGGGAGGGCCGGGGAGACCCAGTACTTC.

This sequence joins TRBV6-8 and TRBJ1-1; 7 bases match TRBD1. The trim removed 5 bases at V and 3 bases at J, leaving 6 bases unmatched. Per germline, CDR1 MNHGY and CDR2 SAAAGT. This CDR3 spans 14 amino acids. The CDR3 DNA reads as TGTGCCAGCAGTGCAGGGGGATTAGACACTGAAGCTTTCTTT. Its translation: CASSAGGLDTEAFF.

V usage is TRBV7-2 and J usage is TRBJ2-5; D remains unclear. The CDR3 spans 14 residues. Trimming removed 1 base from V and 2 bases from J, with 8 bases in between. Looked up from germline, CDR1 is SGHTA and CDR2 is FQGNSA. For the CDR3, the DNA is TGTGCCAGCAGCTTAGGGACGCGACAAGAGACCCAGTACTTC. This sequence encodes CASSLGTRQETQYF.

Concerning this clonotype itself: One junction end disagrees with the germline gene, perhaps due to a read error. The V and J genes are TRBV7-2 and TRBJ2-1; 16 bases align to TRBD2. CDR3 length: 14 amino acids. Germline loops: CDR1 SGHTA, CDR2 FQGNSA. This chain's CDR3 is CASSSGLAGGAEYF. Written as DNA, the CDR3 is TGTGCCAGCAGCTCGGGACTAGCGGGAGGGGCCGAGTACTTC.

Many counts were recorded for this clonotype. The chain combines TRBV5-4 with TRBJ2-5; D is uncertain. The V and J ends lost 2 bases and 5 bases respectively, with 4 bases between them. There are 11 residues in the CDR3. CDR1 and CDR2 from the germline V gene are SGHNT and YYREEE (reference sequence). The CDR3 nucleotides read TGTGCCAGCAGCTTAGCGGAGACCCAGTACTTC. Residues: CASSLAETQYF.

The chain carries TRBV7-2 and TRBJ1-5; D gene uncertain. The length of the CDR3 is 12 residues. CDR1 is SGHTA and CDR2 is FQGNSA in the germline V gene. Trimming removed 3 bases from V and 4 bases from J, with 4 bases in between. The DNA for the CDR3 is TGTGCCAGCAGCTTCGCAAATCAGCCCCAGCATTTT. This encodes CASSFANQPQHF.

This clonotype was seen at least ten times. J is TRBJ2-2 and V is TRBV5-4; maybe TRBD1 (5 bases). V was clipped by 0 bases and J by 5 bases, with 11 bases between them. The CDR3 has 15 amino acids. The germline gives CDR1 SGHNT, CDR2 YYREEE (reference sequence). CDR3 residues: CASSLGAGPTGELFF. The CDR3 bases are TGTGCCAGCAGCTTGGGGGCAGGGCCTACCGGGGAGCTGTTTTTT.

The J gene is TRBJ2-1, the V gene TRBV7-6, with D uncertain. The CDR3 runs 15 residues. Germline V gene data show CDR1 as SGHVS and CDR2 as FNYEAQ. The V end was cut by 1 base, the J end by 4 bases, with 11 bases between. As DNA, the CDR3 is TGTGCCAGCAGCTTAGGGAAGACGGTGTACAATGAGCAGTTCTTC. Its protein is CASSLGKTVYNEQFF.

CDR3 nucleotides: TGTGCCAGCAGCCGGGAAAGGTATGAGCAGTTCTTC. Its protein is CASSRERYEQFF. This chain joins TRBV7-8 and TRBJ2-1; perhaps TRBD2 as D (5 bases). CDR3 length: 12 residues. Germline V gene lookup returns CDR1 SGHVS and CDR2 FQNEAQ. Deletions cut 5 bases from V and 8 bases from J, with 10 bases between.

This clonotype was seen only a few times. The CDR3 DNA follows: TGTGCCAGCGCAAACACCGGGGAGCTGTTTTTT. It specifies CASANTGELFF. The V call is TRBV28, the J call TRBJ2-2; no firm D call. Germline lookup yields CDR1 MDHEN and CDR2 SYDVKM. The CDR3 is made up of 11 amino acids. Trimming removed 8 bases from V and 2 bases from J, with 3 bases in between.

V gene TRBV6-1 combines with J gene TRBJ1-2; no clear D. This CDR3 contains 13 residues. Germline V lookup: CDR1 MNHNS, CDR2 SASEGT. Deletions cut 5 bases from V and 2 bases from J, with 9 bases between. CDR3 region: CASSYNANYGYTF. The CDR3 DNA follows: TGTGCCAGCAGTTATAACGCCAACTATGGCTACACCTTC.

This sequence joins TRBV12-3 or TRBV12-4 and TRBJ2-4, with 9 positions matching TRBD1. The DNA end is more similar to TRBJ2-5, so the J call may be wrong. This CDR3 has 15 residues. The CDR3 is CASSPGQGIQETQYF. The CDR3 nucleotides are TGTGCCAGCAGCCCGGGACAGGGAATTCAAGAGACCCAGTACTTC.

The genes are TRBV27 and TRBJ2-4, with D perhaps given as TRBD1 or TRBD2 (5 bases each). With 8 bases removed from V and 6 bases from J, the gap between germline ends came to 11 bases. Per the germline V gene, CDR1 is MNHEY and CDR2 is SMNVEV (reference sequence). This CDR3 is built from 12 residues. The chain's CDR3 is CASRDPLNIQYF. CDR3 in DNA: TGTGCCAGCCGGGACCCACTAAACATTCAGTACTTC.

This clonotype was observed a handful of times. This rearrangement joins TRBV2 to TRBJ2-5; D is unclear. Per the germline V gene, CDR1 is SNHLY and CDR2 is FYNNEI. Trimming removed 8 bases from V and 1 base from J, with 11 bases in between. The CDR3 totals 13 residues. CDR3 region: CASLESPQETQYF. The CDR3 nucleotides read TGTGCCAGCCTCGAGAGCCCCCAAGAGACCCAGTACTTC.

The V and J genes are TRBV28 and TRBJ1-6, with D uncertain. CDR3 length: 16 residues. V dropped 3 bases and J dropped 0 bases, with 9 bases sitting between them. Germline V lookup: CDR1 MDHEN, CDR2 SYDVKM. The CDR3 region is CASSFVAFSYNSPLHF. The CDR3 region has the DNA TGTGCCAGCAGTTTTGTAGCTTTCTCCTATAATTCACCCCTCCACTTT.

The CDR3 DNA sequence: TGTGCCAGCAGTCGGGGACCTCCGGGGAACATTCAGTACTTC. Translating it yields CASSRGPPGNIQYF. The chain is built from TRBV6-8 and TRBJ2-4; D is perhaps TRBD1 or TRBD2 (5 bases each). The CDR3 contains 14 residues. V lost 5 bases to trimming and J lost 7 bases, with 15 bases between them. Germline V gene sequence: CDR1 MNHGY, CDR2 SAAAGT.

This clonotype occurred once. The rearrangement links TRBV7-2 to TRBJ2-3, with D unclear. The J call may be in error: the DNA end matches TRBJ2-1 better. CDR3 length: 13 residues. From germline, CDR1 is SGHTA and CDR2 FQGNSA. The CDR3 region has the DNA TGTGCCAGCAGCTTAAGTGTATACAATGAGCAGTTCTTC. It specifies CASSLSVYNEQFF.

This clonotype qualifies as medium-sized. The conserved phenylalanine or tryptophan normally closing the CDR3 is absent here, so this likely arose from a read error. The DNA is left out, because the CDR3 cannot be placed on it with certainty; the CDR3 is given as TCRdb lists it. The V call is TRBV7-2, the J call TRBJ2-6. Germline-derived CDR1 and CDR2 are SGHTA and FQGNSA. Ends included, the CDR3 has 8 residues. CDR3 region: CASIMGTS.

V and J are TRBV12-3 or TRBV12-4 and TRBJ2-7, with D unclear. The CDR3 totals 13 residues. V was clipped by 4 bases and J by 5 bases, with 12 bases between them. The CDR3 reads CASSSKRGNEQYF. For the CDR3, the DNA is TGTGCCAGCAGTTCTAAGAGAGGTAACGAGCAGTACTTC.

The chain carries TRBV7-6 and TRBJ1-2, with D unresolved. The ends were cut back, 3 bases at V and 8 bases at J, with 13 bases in the middle. Germline lookup yields CDR1 SGHVS and CDR2 FNYEAQ. The CDR3 is 13 residues long. The CDR3 region is CASSFGDMGGYTF. The CDR3 nucleotides read TGTGCCAGCAGCTTTGGCGACATGGGCGGCTACACCTTC. The variable domain in full, completed from reference TRBV7-6 and TRBJ1-2, reads GAGVSQSPRYKVTKRGQDVALRCDPISGHVSLYWYRQALGQGPEFLTYFNYEAQQDKSGLPNDRFSAERPEGSISTLTIQRTEQRDSAMYRCASSFGDMGGYTFGSGTRLTVV.

This clonotype was detected a few times. V usage is TRBV6-6 and J usage is TRBJ1-3; unclear D gene. Per germline, CDR1 MNHNY and CDR2 SVGAGI (reference sequence). V lost 0 bases, J lost 0 bases, and 6 bases lay in between. The CDR3 extends over 15 amino acids. CDR3 coding DNA: TGTGCCAGCAGTTACTCTCGGATCTCTGGAAACACCATATATTTT. Protein sequence: CASSYSRISGNTIYF.

The gene calls are TRBV27 and TRBJ2-1, with TRBD2 matching 8 bases. This CDR3 spans 14 amino acids. After removal of 5 bases from V and 6 bases from J, the junction contained 6 bases not matched to a gene. Germline V gene lookup returns CDR1 MNHEY and CDR2 SMNVEV (reference sequence). Here the CDR3 DNA reads TGTGCCAGCAGTCTCACTAGCGGAGGCAATGAGCAGTTCTTC. It is translated as CASSLTSGGNEQFF.

As for this clonotype: Here the CDR3 omits its conserved ending phenylalanine or tryptophan, so a read error is the likely source. The DNA is omitted, as the CDR3 cannot be located on it reliably, and the CDR3 follows TCRdb's listing. The CDR3 loop reads CASSPAGRVS. The chain uses TRBV7-3 and TRBJ2-6; no DNA check was done on the table's D call, TRBD2. CDR1 and CDR2 (germline): SGHTA, FQGTGA. The CDR3 comprises 10 residues, both ends counted.

This clonotype showed up many times. The V call is TRBV7-9, the J call TRBJ2-5; 7 bases fit TRBD2. This CDR3 is built from 14 residues. V was clipped by 6 bases and J by 2 bases; unmatched bases: 6. Germline V gene data show CDR1 as SEHNR and CDR2 as FQNEAQ (reference sequence). The DNA for the CDR3 is TGTGCCAGCAGGAAAACTAGCGCTCAAGAGACCCAGTACTTC. This encodes CASRKTSAQETQYF.

The chain combines TRBV7-2 with TRBJ1-3; D is unresolved. Trimming removed 5 bases at V and 8 bases at J, with 13 bases between. CDR3 size: 13 residues. Germline V gives CDR1 SGHTA, CDR2 FQGNSA. This chain's CDR3 is CASSPYLWDTIYF. The CDR3 DNA sequence: TGTGCCAGCAGCCCATACCTCTGGGACACCATATATTTT.

The chain employs TRBV7-2 and TRBJ2-1; D gene ambiguous. Germline values: CDR1 SGHTA, CDR2 FQGNSA. V lost 3 bases, J lost 5 bases, and 5 bases lay in between. This CDR3 has 12 residues. CDR3 protein: CASSFTDNEQFF. In DNA, the CDR3 is TGTGCCAGCAGCTTCACTGACAATGAGCAGTTCTTC. The whole variable domain, filled in from reference TRBV7-2 and TRBJ2-1, reads GAGVSQSPSNKVTEKGKDVELRCDPISGHTALYWYRQSLGQGLEFLIYFQGNSAPDKSGLPSDRFSAERTGGSVSTLTIQRTQQEDSAVYLCASSFTDNEQFFGPGTRLTVL.

This clonotype was detected only a few times. The gene calls are TRBV6-1 and TRBJ2-3; the match to TRBD2 covers 12 bases. Gene TRBJ2-5 matches the end of the DNA better, so the J call may be wrong. The CDR3 is 18 residues long. Per the germline V gene, CDR1 is MNHNS and CDR2 is SASEGT. The CDR3 DNA reads TGTGCCAGCAGTGAAGGGTTCCTAGCGGGAGGGCCTCGAGAGACCCAGTACTTC. It translates to CASSEGFLAGGPRETQYF.